The clone carrying this T cell receptor beta chain was observed a single time. These data originate in a study of cytomegalovirus exposure and HLA in healthy donors. The CDR3 length is 16 residues. V lost 2 bases, J lost 4 bases, and 17 bases lay in between. The germline V gene encodes CDR1 MNHEY and CDR2 SVGAGI. Assay used: immunoSEQ multiplex PCR; TCRdb lists only in-frame clones, some missing. The data show under 300,000 clones, 90% seen once. The chain recombines TRBV6-5 with TRBJ1-2; possibly TRBD1 for D (6 bases). What was sequenced was PBMCs. This receptor was obtained from a woman aged 18-29 years in good health and CMV-seronegative. The CDR3 bases are TGTGCCAGCAGTTACATCTCCCGGCAGGGGAGCTATGGCTACACCTTC. This encodes CASSYISRQGSYGYTF.